What follows are 18 T cell receptor beta chains derived from one specimen sequenced in a study of early T cells in non-severe SARS-CoV-2 infection. TCRdb independently ran MiXCR on the 5' RACE reads; one entry per CDR3 protein. The data show tens of thousands of distinct CDR3 sequences, with over 8% seen just once and under 5% held by the top ten. The source material was whole blood. The receptors come from an adult who was a healthcare worker with PCR-confirmed SARS-CoV-2 infection or an uninfected control (not recorded which).

V gene TRBV2 combines with J gene TRBJ1-4, with D possibly matching TRBD1 (5 bases). Germline lookup yields CDR1 SNHLY and CDR2 FYNNEI. V gave up 3 bases and J gave up 4 bases, with 12 bases separating them. The CDR3 totals 15 residues. This CDR3 reads CASSDGQGRNEKLFF. CDR3 DNA: TGTGCCAGCAGTGATGGGCAGGGTCGTAATGAAAAACTGTTTTTT. Full variable domain (rest looked up from reference TRBV2 and TRBJ1-4): EPEVTQTPSHQVTQMGQEVILRCVPISNHLYFYWYRQILGQKVEFLVSFYNNEISEKSEIFDDQFSVERPDGSNFTLKIRSTKLEDSAMYFCASSDGQGRNEKLFFGSGTQLSVL.

This clonotype was seen at least ten times. The CDR3 reads CATSVGTGTRTDTQYF. The CDR3, as DNA: TGTGCCACCAGTGTGGGGACAGGGACGAGGACAGATACGCAGTATTTT. J is TRBJ2-3 and V is TRBV24-1; 9 positions match TRBD1. Trimming removed 5 bases from V and 3 bases from J; junction bases left unmatched: 8. CDR1 and CDR2 from the germline V gene are KGHDR and SFDVKD. The CDR3 contains 16 residues.

This clonotype was detected ten times or more. The chain couples TRBV25-1 to TRBJ2-1; D possibly uses TRBD1 or TRBD2 (5 bases each). Germline V gene sequence: CDR1 MGHDK, CDR2 SYGVNS. Trimming shortened V by 6 bases and J by 5 bases, and 11 bases separated the two germline ends. This CDR3 comprises 13 residues. CDR3 loop: CASRGENNNEQFF. The CDR3 DNA sequence: TGTGCCAGCAGGGGGGAAAACAACAATGAGCAGTTCTTC.

This clonotype has a count of ten or more. This sequence joins TRBV15 and TRBJ2-1; TRBD2 matches at 7 bases. Germline CDR1 is LNHNV and CDR2 is YYDKDF (reference sequence). CDR3 size: 14 residues. V was pared by 0 bases and J by 13 bases, with 9 bases of the junction left unmatched. CDR3 DNA: TGTGCCACCAGCAGAGACGGGAGCGGGAACCTCCAGTTCTTC. Amino acid sequence: CATSRDGSGNLQFF.

There are a few counts of this clonotype. The chain couples TRBV30 to TRBJ2-6; D may be TRBD1 (7 bases). The germline V and J ends were trimmed by 2 bases and 3 bases, with 14 bases remaining between them. The CDR3 runs 16 residues. CDR1 and CDR2 (germline): GTSNPN, SVGIG (reference sequence). For the CDR3, the DNA is TGTGCCTGGAGTCCCCAGGGGGGCGGTGGGGCCAACGTCCTGACTTTC. This translates into CAWSPQGGGGANVLTF. The variable domain in full, completed from reference TRBV30 and TRBJ2-6, reads SQTIHQWPATLVQPVGSPLSLECTVEGTSNPNLYWYRQAAGRGLQLLFYSVGIGQISSEVPQNLSASRPQDRQFILSSKKLLLSDSGFYLCAWSPQGGGGANVLTFGAGSRLTVL.

This clonotype has a count of ten or more. This chain connects TRBV20-1 to TRBJ2-7; D gene uncertain. From germline, CDR1 is DFQATT and CDR2 SNEGSKA (reference sequence). Trimming pared 5 bases from V and 4 bases from J, leaving 18 bases between. There are 14 residues in the CDR3. The CDR3: CSALRGATTYEQYF. CDR3 coding DNA: TGCAGTGCTCTCCGAGGAGCCACGACATACGAGCAGTACTTC.

The V call is TRBV7-8, the J call TRBJ1-6; tentative D call: TRBD1 (5 bases). The ends were cut back, 5 bases at V and 9 bases at J, with 20 bases in the middle. CDR3 length: 16 amino acids. Germline CDR1 is SGHVS and CDR2 is FQNEAQ. CDR3 DNA: TGTGCCAGCAGCCCGGGGGACTTTCTTGCCCGTTCACCCCTCCACTTT. Residues: CASSPGDFLARSPLHF.

There are many counts of this clonotype. J is TRBJ2-1 and V is TRBV10-3; weak D call: TRBD2 (6 bases). The V and J ends lost 8 bases and 6 bases respectively, with 23 bases between them. The CDR3 loop spans 16 amino acids. Germline CDR1 reads ENHRY; CDR2 reads SYGVKD. As DNA, the CDR3 is TGTGCCATCGGGGGGTCAACGGGAGTGGGTCCCAATGAGCAGTTCTTC. It is translated as CAIGGSTGVGPNEQFF.

This clonotype appeared a few times. The chain is built from TRBV4-2 and TRBJ2-1, with D hard to call. Germline values: CDR1 LGHNA, CDR2 YNFKEQ. V was pared by 4 bases and J by 10 bases, with 14 bases between. The CDR3 has 13 residues. DNA for the CDR3: TGTGCCAGCAGCCCGAGGTCGGGCTGGGAGCAGTTCTTC. This translates into CASSPRSGWEQFF.

The table lists this clonotype with many counts. V gene TRBV6-6 combines with J gene TRBJ2-3; D possibly matches TRBD1 or TRBD2 (6 bases each). With 5 bases removed from V and 3 bases from J, the gap between germline ends came to 12 bases. CDR1 MNHNY and CDR2 SVGAGI come from the germline V gene (reference sequence). There are 14 residues in the CDR3. CDR3 in amino acids: CASSRGPGTDTQYF. The CDR3 DNA reads TGTGCCAGCAGTCGGGGGCCGGGGACAGATACGCAGTATTTT.

This clonotype was detected ten times or more. This chain uses TRBV7-3 with TRBJ1-4; the D is unclear. This CDR3 contains 18 residues. V lost 1 base, J lost 6 bases, and 21 bases lay in between. Looked up from germline, CDR1 is SGHTA and CDR2 is FQGTGA. CDR3 residues: CASSLKRIGPSTDEKLFF. The CDR3 nucleotides read TGTGCCAGCAGCTTAAAAAGAATCGGGCCCTCCACGGATGAAAAACTGTTTTTT.

The chain has TRBV12-3 or TRBV12-4 and TRBJ2-3; possible D gene TRBD2, 5 bases. V dropped 7 bases and J dropped 8 bases, with 13 bases sitting between them. CDR3 length: 12 amino acids. CDR3 amino acids: CASTQRRSTQYF. CDR3 nucleotides: TGTGCCAGCACTCAGCGGAGAAGTACGCAGTATTTT.

This clonotype was seen at least ten times. This rearrangement joins TRBV10-3 to TRBJ2-7, with 10 bases that match TRBD1. Germline V lookup: CDR1 ENHRY, CDR2 SYGVKD. The CDR3 has 16 amino acids. The V and J ends lost 9 bases and 5 bases, in that order; junction bases with no gene match: 16. CDR3 protein: CAISRDRGDPPDEQYF. The DNA for the CDR3 is TGTGCCATTTCCCGGGACAGGGGTGACCCCCCGGACGAGCAGTACTTC.

This clonotype was seen ten or more times. This rearrangement joins TRBV29-1 to TRBJ2-1; 9 bases match TRBD1. The CDR3 covers 18 residues. The germline V gene has CDR1 SQVTM and CDR2 ANQGSEA. Germline trimming cut 6 bases from V and 5 bases from J; bases unmatched to any gene: 20. The CDR3 region is CSVRTGELVGEFDNEQFF. CDR3 sequence (DNA): TGCAGCGTCCGGACAGGGGAACTGGTCGGGGAGTTCGACAATGAGCAGTTCTTC.

This clonotype occurred many times. V and J are TRBV6-6 and TRBJ2-3; TRBD2 matches at 7 bases. Germline lookup yields CDR1 MNHNY and CDR2 SVGAGI (reference sequence). With V trimmed by 6 bases and J by 0 bases, 15 bases remained unmatched. The CDR3 runs to 18 residues. Written as DNA, the CDR3 is TGTGCCAGCAGACCAGCCCGGGCGGGAGCTCCTAGCACAGATACGCAGTATTTT. Translation gives CASRPARAGAPSTDTQYF.

This clonotype was seen only a few times. The chain uses TRBV5-1 and TRBJ2-1; either TRBD1 or TRBD2 may fit D (5 bases each). Trimming took off 2 bases at V and 8 bases at J, with 17 bases between the two ends. Germline V gene lookup returns CDR1 SGHRS and CDR2 YFSETQ. The CDR3 runs to 15 residues. The CDR3 coding sequence is TGCGCCAGCAGCTTTAGCACCCGGGGCCGGGATGAGCAGTTCTTC. Translating it yields CASSFSTRGRDEQFF. The whole variable domain, filled in from reference TRBV5-1 and TRBJ2-1, reads KAGVTQTPRYLIKTRGQQVTLSCSPISGHRSVSWYQQTPGQGLQFLFEYFSETQRNKGNFPGRFSGRQFSNSRSEMNVSTLELGDSALYLCASSFSTRGRDEQFFGPGTRLTVL.

This clonotype was observed many times. The chain joins TRBV7-9 to TRBJ2-1; D gene unclear. This CDR3 has 13 residues. Trimming shortened V by 5 bases and J by 8 bases, and 13 bases separated the two germline ends. Germline CDR1 and CDR2: SEHNR and FQNEAQ (reference sequence). CDR3 bases: TGTGCCAGCAGCAGAAGTCGGTTGGATGAGCAGTTCTTC. It codes for CASSRSRLDEQFF.

In its sample, this clonotype was seen many times. This chain uses TRBV10-3 with TRBJ1-2, with a weak D call TRBD1 (5 bases). Trimming took off 4 bases at V and 2 bases at J, with 11 bases between the two ends. Germline CDR1 and CDR2: ENHRY and SYGVKD. The length of the CDR3 is 14 residues. This CDR3 reads CAISGSGDNYGYTF. The CDR3, as DNA: TGTGCCATCAGTGGGTCGGGGGACAACTATGGCTACACCTTC.